This record covers a single TCR beta chain. Participants were aged roughly 18 to 90 years from approximately 25 US areas. Recovered status in Cohort 3 required two negative PCRs, clearance, or symptom resolution. CDR3 length: 15 amino acids. Germline V gene lookup returns CDR1 SEHNR and CDR2 FQNEAQ (reference sequence). The J segment lost 5 bases and the V segment lost 2 bases, leaving 4 bases of the junction unmatched. Data came from immunoSEQ multiplex PCR; TCRdb stores just in-frame clones and leaves some out. The profile covers almost 250,000 clones, with around nine tenths appearing a single time and about 1.6% taken by the ten largest. This entry comes from a study of blood T cell repertoires in COVID-19.

Sequencing was performed on PBMCs or T cells enriched from blood (not recorded which). This receptor was taken from a woman aged 50 to 60 who had recovered from COVID-19. The chain uses TRBV7-9 and TRBJ2-1; 9 bases match TRBD1. The CDR3 coding sequence is TGTGCCAGCAGCTTAAGGGACAGGGTCGACAATGAGCAGTTCTTC. Encoded protein: CASSLRDRVDNEQFF.